Listed below are T cell receptor beta chains from one sample, sequenced in a study of blood T cell repertoires in COVID-19. The method was immunoSEQ multiplex PCR; TCRdb's version includes in-frame clones alone and lacks a portion of them. Counted here are 240,000 or so clones, over 75% occurring once; the ten biggest clones make up 1.9%. Sequencing input: peripheral blood. The receptor source for this set is a man aged 30-40 years who had recovered from COVID-19. The CDR3 runs from the conserved cysteine through the conserved F or W. The D gene is left open where the match is weak. Clone size is shown for a subset of rows, as once, few, many or a class of expanded clone.

d_gene: NA; j_gene: TRBJ1-1; abundance: NA; v_gene: TRBV7-2; CDR3aa: CASRHFWTGMNTEAFF; CDR3nt: TGTGCCAGCAGACACTTTTGGACGGGAATGAACACTGAAGCTTTCTTT
d_gene: TRBD1; j_gene: TRBJ2-7; abundance: NA; v_gene: TRBV18; CDR3aa: CASSPGTGLYEQYF; CDR3nt: TGTGCCAGCTCACCCGGGACAGGGTTGTACGAGCAGTACTTC
d_gene: NA; j_gene: TRBJ2-7; abundance: NA; v_gene: TRBV7-9; CDR3aa: CASSFSPQGTSYEQYF; CDR3nt: TGTGCCAGCAGCTTTTCGCCCCAGGGGACATCCTACGAGCAGTACTTC
d_gene: TRBD1; j_gene: TRBJ2-7; abundance: many; v_gene: TRBV20-1; CDR3aa: CSASWGQLGDEQYF; CDR3nt: TGCAGTGCTAGTTGGGGACAGCTTGGGGACGAGCAGTACTTC
d_gene: NA; j_gene: TRBJ1-2; abundance: NA; v_gene: TRBV24-1; CDR3aa: CATSDSGFGYTF; CDR3nt: TGTGCCACCAGTGATTCAGGGTTTGGCTACACCTTC
d_gene: NA; j_gene: TRBJ2-5; abundance: few; v_gene: TRBV4-1; CDR3aa: CASSQDWRFQETQYF; CDR3nt: TGCGCCAGCAGCCAAGATTGGAGGTTCCAAGAGACCCAGTACTTC
d_gene: TRBD1; j_gene: TRBJ1-5; abundance: NA; v_gene: TRBV19; CDR3aa: CASRGTAGNQPQHF; CDR3nt: TGTGCCAGTAGAGGGACAGCGGGCAATCAGCCCCAGCATTTT
d_gene: NA; j_gene: TRBJ2-2; abundance: NA; v_gene: TRBV7-9; CDR3aa: CASSLAAARRIGELFF; CDR3nt: TGTGCCAGCAGCTTAGCGGCGGCCCGACGAATCGGGGAGCTGTTTTTT
d_gene: NA; j_gene: TRBJ1-5; abundance: NA; v_gene: TRBV7-9; CDR3aa: CASSSGQLNQPQHF; CDR3nt: TGTGCCAGCAGCAGCGGACAGCTCAATCAGCCCCAGCATTTT
d_gene: TRBD1; j_gene: TRBJ2-2; abundance: NA; v_gene: TRBV28; CDR3aa: CASNPGTATTGELFF; CDR3nt: TGTGCCAGCAACCCCGGGACAGCTACCACCGGGGAGCTGTTTTTT
d_gene: TRBD1; j_gene: TRBJ1-2; abundance: NA; v_gene: TRBV7-9; CDR3aa: CASSHSGTDYGYTF; CDR3nt: TGTGCCAGCAGCCATTCCGGGACAGATTATGGCTACACCTTC
d_gene: NA; j_gene: TRBJ1-1; abundance: few; v_gene: TRBV2; CDR3aa: CASSEHRVGDATEAFF; CDR3nt: TGTGCCAGCAGTGAGCACAGGGTTGGGGATGCCACTGAAGCTTTCTTT
d_gene: NA; j_gene: TRBJ1-5; abundance: NA; v_gene: TRBV28; CDR3aa: CASYRTAGNQPQHF; CDR3nt: TGTGCCAGTTACAGGACCGCGGGCAATCAGCCCCAGCATTTT
d_gene: NA; j_gene: TRBJ2-7; abundance: NA; v_gene: TRBV24-1; CDR3aa: CATSAPPSPQGRSTYEQYF; CDR3nt: TGTGCCACCAGTGCGCCACCCTCGCCCCAGGGGCGGTCAACCTACGAGCAGTACTTC
d_gene: NA; j_gene: TRBJ1-2; abundance: NA; v_gene: TRBV5-6; CDR3aa: CASSPDLGGSLYGYTF; CDR3nt: TGTGCCAGCAGCCCTGACCTTGGGGGCAGCCTCTATGGCTACACCTTC
d_gene: TRBD1; j_gene: TRBJ1-5; abundance: NA; v_gene: TRBV4-1; CDR3aa: CASSQDRDRGGQPQHF; CDR3nt: TGCGCCAGCAGCCAAGATAGGGACAGGGGGGGACAGCCCCAGCATTTT
d_gene: NA; j_gene: TRBJ1-1; abundance: NA; v_gene: TRBV5-1; CDR3aa: CASSFAENTEAFF; CDR3nt: TGCGCCAGCAGCTTCGCAGAAAACACTGAAGCTTTCTTT
d_gene: NA; j_gene: TRBJ1-1; abundance: NA; v_gene: TRBV5-4; CDR3aa: CASSLASVNTEAFF; CDR3nt: TGTGCCAGCAGCTTGGCCAGCGTTAACACTGAAGCTTTCTTT
d_gene: TRBD2; j_gene: TRBJ2-1; abundance: NA; v_gene: TRBV5-4; CDR3aa: CASSLAGGPRNEQFF; CDR3nt: TGTGCCAGCAGCTTAGCGGGGGGGCCCAGGAATGAGCAGTTCTTC
d_gene: TRBD1; j_gene: TRBJ1-1; abundance: NA; v_gene: TRBV18; CDR3aa: CASSQGQGLTEAFF; CDR3nt: TGTGCCAGCTCACAGGGACAGGGGTTAACTGAAGCTTTCTTT
d_gene: TRBD1; j_gene: TRBJ2-7; abundance: NA; v_gene: TRBV11-2; CDR3aa: CASSSNRDRLAEQYF; CDR3nt: TGTGCCAGCAGCTCGAACCGGGACAGGCTTGCCGAGCAGTACTTC
d_gene: NA; j_gene: TRBJ2-5; abundance: NA; v_gene: TRBV3-1/TRBV3-2; CDR3aa: CASSQDLRYGETQYF; CDR3nt: TGTGCCAGCAGCCAAGATTTACGTTACGGGGAGACCCAGTACTTC
d_gene: TRBD1; j_gene: TRBJ1-2; abundance: NA; v_gene: TRBV29-1; CDR3aa: CSVQDRAPGGYTF; CDR3nt: TGCAGCGTCCAAGACAGGGCTCCGGGGGGCTACACCTTC
d_gene: NA; j_gene: TRBJ2-1; abundance: NA; v_gene: TRBV7-3; CDR3aa: CASSLWGGEQFF; CDR3nt: TGTGCCAGCAGCTTATGGGGCGGCGAGCAGTTCTTC
d_gene: NA; j_gene: TRBJ1-1; abundance: NA; v_gene: TRBV28; CDR3aa: CASSLDSFAKLNTEAFF; CDR3nt: TGTGCCAGCAGTTTAGACAGCTTCGCGAAGTTGAACACTGAAGCTTTCTTT
d_gene: TRBD2; j_gene: TRBJ2-5; abundance: once; v_gene: TRBV19; CDR3aa: CASSMGEGRETQYF; CDR3nt: TGTGCCAGTAGTATGGGGGAGGGCAGGGAGACCCAGTACTTC
d_gene: NA; j_gene: TRBJ1-2; abundance: NA; v_gene: TRBV19; CDR3aa: CASSIFNDGYTF; CDR3nt: TGTGCCAGTAGTATTTTTAATGATGGCTACACCTTC
d_gene: TRBD2; j_gene: TRBJ2-1; abundance: once; v_gene: TRBV7-9; CDR3aa: CASTRTSYNEQFF; CDR3nt: TGTGCCAGCACCCGGACTAGCTACAATGAGCAGTTCTTC
d_gene: NA; j_gene: TRBJ1-1; abundance: NA; v_gene: TRBV29-1; CDR3aa: CSVELHSLNTEAFF; CDR3nt: TGCAGCGTTGAATTGCACTCACTGAACACTGAAGCTTTCTTT
d_gene: TRBD1; j_gene: TRBJ1-2; abundance: NA; v_gene: TRBV12-3/TRBV12-4; CDR3aa: CASSQGADYGYTF; CDR3nt: TGTGCCAGCAGCCAGGGGGCCGACTATGGCTACACCTTC
d_gene: TRBD1; j_gene: TRBJ2-6; abundance: NA; v_gene: TRBV19; CDR3aa: CASRKTGGISGANVLTF; CDR3nt: TGTGCCAGTAGGAAGACAGGGGGTATCTCTGGGGCCAACGTCCTGACTTTC
d_gene: TRBD1; j_gene: TRBJ1-5; abundance: NA; v_gene: TRBV19; CDR3aa: CASRNGQGGNQPQHF; CDR3nt: TGTGCCAGTAGAAACGGACAGGGCGGCAATCAGCCCCAGCATTTT
d_gene: NA; j_gene: TRBJ1-1; abundance: many; v_gene: TRBV12-2; CDR3aa: CASRLLGTGLNTEAFF; CDR3nt: TGTGCAAGTCGCTTACTAGGCACAGGGCTGAACACTGAAGCTTTCTTT
d_gene: TRBD1; j_gene: TRBJ2-5; abundance: NA; v_gene: TRBV7-9; CDR3aa: CASTLTGEETQYF; CDR3nt: TGTGCCAGCACCCTTACAGGGGAAGAGACCCAGTACTTC
d_gene: TRBD2; j_gene: TRBJ2-1; abundance: NA; v_gene: TRBV27; CDR3aa: CASSPTGTSGGEQFF; CDR3nt: TGTGCCAGCAGCCCAACCGGGACTAGCGGGGGGGAGCAGTTCTTC
d_gene: NA; j_gene: TRBJ1-5; abundance: NA; v_gene: TRBV13; CDR3aa: CASSRTGGAQHF; CDR3nt: TGTGCCAGCAGCCGTACAGGTGGGGCCCAGCATTTT
d_gene: NA; j_gene: TRBJ2-1; abundance: NA; v_gene: TRBV5-1; CDR3aa: CASSSQGNEQFF; CDR3nt: TGCGCCAGCAGCTCCCAGGGGAATGAGCAGTTCTTC
d_gene: NA; j_gene: TRBJ2-7; abundance: few; v_gene: TRBV5-6; CDR3aa: CASSLTGHEQYF; CDR3nt: TGTGCCAGCAGCTTGACAGGGCACGAGCAGTACTTC
d_gene: TRBD1; j_gene: TRBJ1-5; abundance: NA; v_gene: TRBV4-1; CDR3aa: CASSQGTGGNNQPQHF; CDR3nt: TGCGCCAGCAGCCAAGGGACAGGGGGCAACAATCAGCCCCAGCATTTT
d_gene: TRBD1; j_gene: TRBJ1-1; abundance: NA; v_gene: TRBV2; CDR3aa: CASRTGTGNTEAFF; CDR3nt: TGTGCCAGCAGGACCGGGACAGGGAACACTGAAGCTTTCTTT
d_gene: TRBD2; j_gene: TRBJ2-3; abundance: NA; v_gene: TRBV9; CDR3aa: CASSVELAGADTQYF; CDR3nt: TGTGCCAGCAGCGTAGAACTAGCGGGGGCAGATACGCAGTATTTT
d_gene: TRBD2; j_gene: TRBJ2-5; abundance: NA; v_gene: TRBV4-1; CDR3aa: CASSQEPAGALEETQYF; CDR3nt: TGCGCCAGCAGCCAAGAGCCAGCGGGGGCCCTGGAAGAGACCCAGTACTTC
d_gene: NA; j_gene: TRBJ1-1; abundance: NA; v_gene: TRBV27; CDR3aa: CASSLGGGTEAFF; CDR3nt: TGTGCCAGCAGTTTAGGGGGGGGCACTGAAGCTTTCTTT
d_gene: NA; j_gene: TRBJ1-2; abundance: once; v_gene: TRBV20-1; CDR3aa: CSAPGTYGYTF; CDR3nt: TGCAGTGCTCCCGGGACTTACGGCTACACCTTC
d_gene: NA; j_gene: TRBJ1-1; abundance: NA; v_gene: TRBV12-3/TRBV12-4; CDR3aa: CASSLRGRTEAFF; CDR3nt: TGTGCCAGCAGTTTACGGGGGAGGACTGAAGCTTTCTTT
d_gene: TRBD1; j_gene: TRBJ2-7; abundance: NA; v_gene: TRBV2; CDR3aa: CASSIPGQGAYEQYF; CDR3nt: TGTGCCAGCAGCATACCGGGACAGGGGGCCTACGAGCAGTACTTC
d_gene: NA; j_gene: TRBJ2-3; abundance: NA; v_gene: TRBV5-4; CDR3aa: CASSLRRGAPRGTDTQYF; CDR3nt: TGTGCCAGCAGCTTGCGACGGGGGGCACCTCGAGGCACAGATACGCAGTATTTT
d_gene: TRBD1; j_gene: TRBJ2-7; abundance: NA; v_gene: TRBV25-1; CDR3aa: CASGTGGASYEQYF; CDR3nt: TGTGCCAGCGGAACAGGGGGCGCCTCCTACGAGCAGTACTTC
d_gene: TRBD2; j_gene: TRBJ2-3; abundance: NA; v_gene: TRBV19; CDR3aa: CASSLGGRLDTQYF; CDR3nt: TGTGCCAGTAGTTTGGGAGGGCGTCTAGATACGCAGTATTTT
d_gene: TRBD2; j_gene: TRBJ2-1; abundance: few; v_gene: TRBV4-2; CDR3aa: CASSPRASGGSYNEQFF; CDR3nt: TGTGCCAGCAGCCCCCGGGCTAGCGGGGGGAGCTACAATGAGCAGTTCTTC
d_gene: NA; j_gene: TRBJ1-1; abundance: NA; v_gene: TRBV4-1; CDR3aa: CASSQETKGGVNTEAFF; CDR3nt: TGCGCCAGCAGCCAAGAGACGAAGGGGGGGGTGAACACTGAAGCTTTCTTT
d_gene: NA; j_gene: TRBJ2-1; abundance: NA; v_gene: TRBV6-2/TRBV6-3; CDR3aa: CASSWAPYNEQFF; CDR3nt: TGTGCCAGCAGTTGGGCACCGTACAATGAGCAGTTCTTC
d_gene: TRBD2; j_gene: TRBJ2-2; abundance: NA; v_gene: TRBV5-4; CDR3aa: CASRLDRGAGELFF; CDR3nt: TGTGCCAGCAGATTGGATCGGGGGGCCGGGGAGCTGTTTTTT
d_gene: TRBD2; j_gene: TRBJ2-3; abundance: NA; v_gene: TRBV7-2; CDR3aa: CASSLRTSGGGSTDTQYF; CDR3nt: TGTGCCAGCAGCTTGAGGACTAGCGGGGGGGGGAGCACAGATACGCAGTATTTT
d_gene: NA; j_gene: TRBJ2-7; abundance: NA; v_gene: TRBV6-5; CDR3aa: CASSRTARGTYEQYF; CDR3nt: TGTGCCAGCAGTCGAACGGCCAGGGGAACCTACGAGCAGTACTTC
d_gene: TRBD2; j_gene: TRBJ2-3; abundance: NA; v_gene: TRBV11-2; CDR3aa: CASSNTRGAGGQSDTQYF; CDR3nt: TGTGCCAGCAGCAACACCCGCGGGGCGGGGGGCCAGTCAGATACGCAGTATTTT